This T cell receptor beta chain is from a study of OX40 agonist ivuxolimab in advanced cancers. CDR1 and CDR2 (germline): MGHDK, SYGVNS. Trimming cost V 3 bases and J 6 bases; bases outside gene matches: 14. This CDR3 region has 16 residues. Sequencing used immunoSEQ multiplex PCR; TCRdb keeps in-frame clones, though not all of them. This sample has roughly 67,000 clones, with around 90% found just once. The gene calls are TRBV25-1 and TRBJ2-7, with 7 positions matching TRBD2. Sequenced material: CD4+ or CD8+ T cells sorted from blood, taken in a trial of the OX40 agonist ivuxolimab. This TCR was recovered from an adult with an advanced solid tumor such as melanoma, head and neck, liver or kidney cancer. In nucleotides, the CDR3 is TGTGCCAGCAGTGACCCCACTTTGACTAGCTATAGCGAGCAGTACTTC. Translating it yields CASSDPTLTSYSEQYF.